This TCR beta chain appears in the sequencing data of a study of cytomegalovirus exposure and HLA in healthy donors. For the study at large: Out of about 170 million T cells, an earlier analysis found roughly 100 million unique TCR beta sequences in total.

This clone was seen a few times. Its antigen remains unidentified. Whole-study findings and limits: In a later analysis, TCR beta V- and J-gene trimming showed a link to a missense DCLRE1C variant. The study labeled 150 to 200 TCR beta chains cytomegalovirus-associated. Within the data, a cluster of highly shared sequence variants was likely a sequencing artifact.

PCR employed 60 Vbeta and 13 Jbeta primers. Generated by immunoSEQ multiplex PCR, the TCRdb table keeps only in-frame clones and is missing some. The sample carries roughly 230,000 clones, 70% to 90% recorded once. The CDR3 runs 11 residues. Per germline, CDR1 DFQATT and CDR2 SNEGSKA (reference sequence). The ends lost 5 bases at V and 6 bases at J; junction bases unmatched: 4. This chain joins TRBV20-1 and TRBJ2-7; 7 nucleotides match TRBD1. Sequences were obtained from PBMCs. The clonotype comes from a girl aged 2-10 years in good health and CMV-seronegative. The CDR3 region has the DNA TGCAGTGCTTATTACAGGGGCGAGCAGTACTTC. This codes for CSAYYRGEQYF.